The text below deals with one T cell receptor (beta chain). Its specificity is unknown. This sample was taken from a study of cytomegalovirus exposure and HLA in healthy donors. The PCR ran on 60 Vbeta and 13 Jbeta primers. Measured with immunoSEQ multiplex PCR; TCRdb has only the in-frame clones, and not every one. This sample's table has tens of thousands of clones. Healthy bone marrow donors formed the donor group. CDR1 and CDR2 (germline): LNHDA, SQIVND (reference sequence). The CDR3 length is 16 residues. The junction had 5 bases not matched to a gene; V was cut back by 1 base and J by 0 bases. General study findings and limits: The only immune exposure information that was available was CMV serostatus.

The TCR originated in a woman in her 30s in good health and CMV-seropositive. The V gene is TRBV19, the J gene TRBJ2-7; 8 positions match TRBD1. The source material was PBMCs. The CDR3 nucleotides are TGTGCCAGTAGTATAGCCGCGGGACAGGACTCCTACGAGCAGTACTTC. This codes for CASSIAAGQDSYEQYF.